Listed here are 14 T cell receptor beta chains from one sample, sequenced in a study of regulatory T cells in long-lasting Graves disease. Arm-PCR of CDR3 regions with iRepertoire HTBI primers generated TCR beta libraries. TCRdb analysed the multiplex PCR reads with MiXCR anew, one entry per CDR3 protein. The table shows about 300,000 distinct CDR3 sequences, with more than 15% occurring only once. Noted time point: newly diagnosed GD, antithyroid drugs for less than 3 months. Generation of the TCR library employed RNA extracted from PBMCs. This sample comprised peripheral blood mononuclear cells (PBMCs), obtained at new diagnosis, from a patient treated with antithyroid drugs. The source of these receptors is a female donor with Graves disease.

This clonotype came up many times. The chain couples TRBV2 to TRBJ2-7; 9 bases agree with TRBD1. V was pared by 1 base and J by 7 bases, with 2 bases of the junction left unmatched. Germline V gene lookup returns CDR1 SNHLY and CDR2 FYNNEI. The CDR3 has 13 residues. In DNA form, the CDR3 reads TGTGCCAGCAGTGAAGACAGGGGGCAAGAGCAGTACTTC. Amino acid sequence: CASSEDRGQEQYF.

At least ten counts were recorded for this clonotype. The rearrangement joins TRBV6-1 to TRBJ2-3; perhaps TRBD2 as D (6 bases). The J call may be mistaken, given a closer DNA end match to TRBJ2-7. CDR1 and CDR2 (germline): MNHNS, SASEGT. This CDR3 is built from 16 residues. The CDR3: CASSEAVGGEGSEQYF. In nucleotides, the CDR3 is TGTGCCAGCAGTGAAGCGGTAGGAGGGGAAGGTTCCGAGCAGTACTTC.

This clonotype was picked up many times. This chain uses TRBV5-1 with TRBJ2-2; TRBD2 matches at 13 bases. There are 14 residues in the CDR3. Germline V gene data show CDR1 as SGHRS and CDR2 as YFSETQ. Trimming took 7 bases from V and 5 from J; bases not matched to a gene: 2. CDR3 sequence: CASGTSGMTGELFF. The CDR3 bases are TGCGCCAGCGGGACTAGCGGGATGACCGGGGAGCTGTTTTTT.

This clonotype is a singleton in its sample. J is TRBJ2-1 and V is TRBV19; D may match TRBD1 or TRBD2 (6 bases each). The CDR3 extends over 14 amino acids. The germline gives CDR1 LNHDA, CDR2 SQIVND (reference sequence). The V and J ends lost 3 bases and 8 bases respectively, with 14 bases between them. The CDR3 region has the DNA TGTGCCAGTAGTATTCACAGGGAGGTCGATGAGCAGTTCTTC. As protein: CASSIHREVDEQFF.

This clonotype was found a few times. J is TRBJ1-1 and V is TRBV7-9; D may be TRBD1 (6 bases). Germline CDR1 and CDR2: SEHNR and FQNEAQ (reference sequence). This CDR3 has 13 amino acids. Trimming removed 6 bases at V and 5 bases at J, with 13 bases between. CDR3 loop: CASRRGGSTEAFF. CDR3 nucleotide sequence: TGTGCCAGCAGAAGGGGGGGTTCAACTGAAGCTTTCTTT.

The chain couples TRBV7-9 to TRBJ2-7, with D perhaps TRBD2 (6 bases). The CDR3 contains 14 residues. Trimming cost V 6 bases and J 2 bases, with 14 bases left between them. Germline CDR1 and CDR2: SEHNR and FQNEAQ (reference sequence). The DNA for the CDR3 is TGTGCCAGCAGTTTCGGGACTCCACCCTACGAGCAGTACTTC. It yields the protein CASSFGTPPYEQYF.

This clonotype came up many times. The V and J genes are TRBV12-5 and TRBJ1-2, with D uncertain. The CDR3 covers 15 residues. The V end lost 1 base, the J end lost 4 bases, and 13 bases lay between the germline ends. Germline lookup yields CDR1 LGHNT and CDR2 FRNRAP. The CDR3 sequence is CASGLGSGLGYGYTF. The CDR3 coding sequence is TGTGCTAGTGGTTTGGGGAGCGGTCTCGGCTATGGCTACACCTTC.

Regarding this clonotype: With a much larger clone just one base away, this may be a read error. The chain employs TRBV19 and TRBJ2-2, with a weak D call TRBD2 (7 bases). From germline, CDR1 is LNHDA and CDR2 SQIVND (reference sequence). The CDR3 runs 15 residues. The CDR3 region is CASSITGPGGGGLFF. The DNA for the CDR3 is TGTGCCAGTAGTATAACCGGACCAGGAGGGGGGGGGCTGTTTTTT. Full variable domain (rest looked up from reference TRBV19 and TRBJ2-2): DGGITQSPKYLFRKEGQNVTLSCEQNLNHDAMYWYRQDPGQGLRLIYYSQIVNDFQKGDIAEGYSVSREKKESFPLTVTSAQKNPTAFYLCASSITGPGGGGLFFGEGSRLTVL.

This clonotype was seen ten or more times. This chain uses TRBV30 with TRBJ1-6; D remains ambiguous. Germline V gene lookup returns CDR1 GTSNPN and CDR2 SVGIG (reference sequence). CDR3 size: 13 residues. Trimming removed 4 bases from V and 7 bases from J, with 11 bases in between. CDR3 in amino acids: CAWKSLVNSPLHF. The CDR3 DNA reads TGTGCCTGGAAGTCTTTAGTGAATTCACCCCTCCACTTT.

Ten or more counts support this clonotype. This rearrangement joins TRBV11-3 to TRBJ2-1, with TRBD2 matching 8 bases. V was pared by 4 bases and J by 5 bases, with 13 bases of the junction left unmatched. The CDR3 consists of 17 residues. Germline assignment: CDR1 SGHNT and CDR2 YENEEA. CDR3 residues: CASSSPAGVAEDNEQFF. CDR3 bases: TGTGCCAGCAGCTCCCCAGCGGGAGTCGCTGAGGACAATGAGCAGTTCTTC.

With regard to this clonotype: A much larger clone lies one base from this, so it may be a read error. The V gene is TRBV6-1, the J gene TRBJ2-6; 7 nucleotides match TRBD1. The CDR3 has 17 amino acids. The V and J ends lost 10 bases and 0 bases, in that order; junction bases with no gene match: 12. Germline assignment: CDR1 MNHNS and CDR2 SASEGT. In DNA form, the CDR3 reads TGTGCCAACAGAAAGACAGGGCCCGTCTCTGGGGCCAACGTCCTGACTTTC. Protein: CANRKTGPVSGANVLTF.

This clonotype has a handful of counts. J is TRBJ2-1 and V is TRBV29-1; 10 bases agree with TRBD1. This CDR3 is 14 amino acids long. Germline-derived CDR1 and CDR2 are SQVTM and ANQGSEA. Losses at the gene ends were 4 bases for V and 7 bases for J; bases not matched to a gene: 7. CDR3 in DNA: TGCAGCGTTGGAGGGACAGGGGTAAGGAATGAGCAGTTCTTC. Protein product: CSVGGTGVRNEQFF.

The chain carries TRBV6-6 and TRBJ2-3; 12 bases are a match to TRBD2. Germline V gene data show CDR1 as MNHNY and CDR2 as SVGAGI (reference sequence). V lost 0 bases, J lost 0 bases, and 10 bases stayed unmatched. The CDR3 length is 20 residues. CDR3 nucleotides: TGTGCCAGCAGTTACTCGATTCCTAGCGGGAGGGCCTTAAGCACAGATACGCAGTATTTT. It specifies CASSYSIPSGRALSTDTQYF.

This clonotype has only a few counts. A much larger clonotype is one base distant, so this may be a read error. The chain joins TRBV3-1 to TRBJ1-4, with D perhaps matching TRBD1 (6 bases). This CDR3 contains 14 residues. The V gene's germline CDR1 is LGHDT and CDR2 YNNKEL (reference sequence). CDR3 sequence: CAGSLRDNNEKLFF. DNA for the CDR3: TGTGCCGGCAGCCTCCGGGACAATAATGAAAAACTGTTTTTT. Supplemented by reference TRBV3-1 and TRBJ1-4, the full variable domain reads DTAVSQTPKYLVTQMGNDKSIKCEQNLGHDTMYWYKQDSKKFLKIMFSYNNKELIINETVPNRFSPKSPDKAHLNLHINSLELGDSAVYFCAGSLRDNNEKLFFGSGTQLSVL.